This TCR beta chain was sequenced in a study of T cells in Graves' hyperthyroidism and ophthalmopathy. Study-wide background: Initial diagnosis, before any treatment, was when peripheral blood was collected.

TCR beta CDR3 regions were amplified from RNA. Initially, a first-round RT-PCR of the TCR CDR3 employed the HTBI primer set. One entry per CDR3 protein, called by TCRdb with MiXCR from the multiplex PCR reads. The data show a few hundred thousand distinct CDR3 sequences, under 15% seen once. Study-wide findings and caveats: Ophthalmopathy was separated from stable hyperthyroidism by a 13 V-J model.

The table lists this clonotype with many counts. The target antigen is unknown. Material for sequencing was blood. The clonotype was recovered from a young woman with Graves' hyperthyroidism.

The CDR3 spells CSAPRGGSVGTEAFF. Written as DNA, the CDR3 is TGCAGTGCCCCCCGCGGGGGGTCTGTGGGAACTGAAGCTTTCTTT. The V and J genes are TRBV20-1 and TRBJ1-1, with D perhaps matching TRBD1 (5 bases). The CDR3 spans 15 residues. CDR1 is DFQATT, CDR2 SNEGSKA, per germline (reference sequence). Trimming pared 6 bases from V and 5 bases from J, leaving 22 bases between.